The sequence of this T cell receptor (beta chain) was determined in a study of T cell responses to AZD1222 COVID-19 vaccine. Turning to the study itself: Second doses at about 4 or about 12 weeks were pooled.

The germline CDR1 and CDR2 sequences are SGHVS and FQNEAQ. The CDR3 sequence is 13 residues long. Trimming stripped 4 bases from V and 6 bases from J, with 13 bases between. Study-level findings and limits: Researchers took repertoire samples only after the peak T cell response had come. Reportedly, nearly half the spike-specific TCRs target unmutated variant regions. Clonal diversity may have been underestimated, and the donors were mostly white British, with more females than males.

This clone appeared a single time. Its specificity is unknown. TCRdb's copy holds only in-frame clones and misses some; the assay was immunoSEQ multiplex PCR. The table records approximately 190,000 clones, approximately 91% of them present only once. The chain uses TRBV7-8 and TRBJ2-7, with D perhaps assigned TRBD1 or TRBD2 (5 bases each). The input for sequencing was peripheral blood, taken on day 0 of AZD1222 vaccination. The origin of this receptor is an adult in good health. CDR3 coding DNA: TGTGCCAGCAGCTCCGGGGCGCCAGGCGAGCAGTACTTC. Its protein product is CASSSGAPGEQYF.